This T cell receptor (beta chain) was retrieved from a study of blood T cell repertoires in COVID-19. About the study: Some COVID-19 samples were acute and others convalescent; all came from the United States, Italy and Spain. Sample material is recorded as cDNA or gDNA derived from T cells, B-cell-depleted T cells, or PBMCs.

Original data processing: Estimated nucleated cell counts came from reference gene primer amplification. This table comes from immunoSEQ multiplex PCR, and its TCRdb copy is limited to in-frame clones, with some not included. That table gives V, J and clone size, and the DNA gave D and trimming. The top ten hold 2.5% to 3.5% of the sample, which has 95,000 to 110,000 clones, about four fifths seen once. The receptor was derived from a woman of 80 years or more with active or convalescent COVID-19. The sample consisted of peripheral blood.

The CDR3 is CASTGLAGKNNEQFF. In DNA, the CDR3 is TGTGCCAGCACGGGACTAGCGGGAAAGAACAATGAGCAGTTCTTC. The gene calls are TRBV27 and TRBJ2-1; the match to TRBD2 covers 13 bases. CDR1 is MNHEY, CDR2 SMNVEV, per germline (reference sequence). Losses at the gene ends were 7 bases for V and 5 bases for J; bases not matched to a gene: 5. This CDR3 comprises 15 residues.